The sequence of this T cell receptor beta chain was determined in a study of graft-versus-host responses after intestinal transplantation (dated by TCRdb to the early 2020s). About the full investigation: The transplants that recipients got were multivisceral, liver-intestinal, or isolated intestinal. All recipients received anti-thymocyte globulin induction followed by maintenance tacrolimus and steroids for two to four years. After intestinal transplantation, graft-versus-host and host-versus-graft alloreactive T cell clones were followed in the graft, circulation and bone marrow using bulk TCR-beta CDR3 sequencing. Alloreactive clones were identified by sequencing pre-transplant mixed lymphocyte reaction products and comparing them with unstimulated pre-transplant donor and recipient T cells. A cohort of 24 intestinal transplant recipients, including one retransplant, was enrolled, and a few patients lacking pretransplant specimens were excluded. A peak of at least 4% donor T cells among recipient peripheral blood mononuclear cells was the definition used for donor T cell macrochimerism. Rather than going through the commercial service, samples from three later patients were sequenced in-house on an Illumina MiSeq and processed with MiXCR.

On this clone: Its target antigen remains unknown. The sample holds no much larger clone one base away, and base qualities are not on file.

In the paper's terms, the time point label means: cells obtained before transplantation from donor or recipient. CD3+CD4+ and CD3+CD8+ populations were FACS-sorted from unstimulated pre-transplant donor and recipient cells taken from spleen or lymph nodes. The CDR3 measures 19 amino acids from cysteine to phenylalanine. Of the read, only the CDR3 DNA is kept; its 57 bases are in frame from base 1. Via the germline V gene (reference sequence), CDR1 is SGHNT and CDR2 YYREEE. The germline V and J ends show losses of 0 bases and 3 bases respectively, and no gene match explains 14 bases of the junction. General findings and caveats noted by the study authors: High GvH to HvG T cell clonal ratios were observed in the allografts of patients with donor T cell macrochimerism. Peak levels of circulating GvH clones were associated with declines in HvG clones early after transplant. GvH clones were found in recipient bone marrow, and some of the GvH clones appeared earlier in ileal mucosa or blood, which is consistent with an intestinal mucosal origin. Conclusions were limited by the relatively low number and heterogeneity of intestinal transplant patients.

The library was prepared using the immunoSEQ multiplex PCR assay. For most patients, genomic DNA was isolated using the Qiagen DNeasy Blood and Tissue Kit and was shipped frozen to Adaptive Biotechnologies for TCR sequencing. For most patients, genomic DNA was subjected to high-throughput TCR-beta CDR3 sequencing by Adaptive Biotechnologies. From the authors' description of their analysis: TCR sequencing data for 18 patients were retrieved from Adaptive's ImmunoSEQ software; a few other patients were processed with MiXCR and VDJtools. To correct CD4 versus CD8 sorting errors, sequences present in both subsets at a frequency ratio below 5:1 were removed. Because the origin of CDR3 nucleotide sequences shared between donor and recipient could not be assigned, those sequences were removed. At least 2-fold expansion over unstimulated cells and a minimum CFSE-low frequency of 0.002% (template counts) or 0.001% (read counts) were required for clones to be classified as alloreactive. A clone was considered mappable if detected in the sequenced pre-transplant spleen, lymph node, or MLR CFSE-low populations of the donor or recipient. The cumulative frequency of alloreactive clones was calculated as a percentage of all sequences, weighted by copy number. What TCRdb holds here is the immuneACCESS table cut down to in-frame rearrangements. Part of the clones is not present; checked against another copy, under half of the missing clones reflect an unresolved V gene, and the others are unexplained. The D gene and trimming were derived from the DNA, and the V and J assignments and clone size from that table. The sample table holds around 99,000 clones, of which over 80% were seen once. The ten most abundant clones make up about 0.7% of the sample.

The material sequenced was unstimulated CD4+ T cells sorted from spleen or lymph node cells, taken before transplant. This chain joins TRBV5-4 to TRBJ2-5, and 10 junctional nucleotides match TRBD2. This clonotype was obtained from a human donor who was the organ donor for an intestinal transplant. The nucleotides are TGTGCCAGCAGCTTGGCCCCGGGACTAGCGTCCGGAGATGAAGAGACCCAGTACTTC. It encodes CASSLAPGLASGDEETQYF.